Listed below are T cell receptor beta chains from one sample, sequenced in a study of cytomegalovirus exposure and HLA in healthy donors. The protocol was immunoSEQ multiplex PCR, while the TCRdb copy is restricted to in-frame clones and leaves out a portion. Of over 110,000 clones in the sample, approximately 80% were seen once. The source material was PBMCs. Source of these receptors: a woman under 30 in good health and CMV-seropositive. CDR3s include the opening cysteine and the closing phenylalanine or tryptophan. A D gene is named only where the DNA matches it firmly. Clone size is given for some rows only: seen once, a few or many times, or a class if the clone is expanded.

.	.	TRBV21-1	TRBJ1-4	TGTGCCAGCAGCAATTTGGGACAGCCTAATGAAAAACTGTTTTTT	CASSNLGQPNEKLFF
TRBD1	.	TRBV6-5	TRBJ1-4	TGTGCCAGCAGTTACTCGACAGGGACAAGGTCTGAAAAACTGTTTTTT	CASSYSTGTRSEKLFF
TRBD1	.	TRBV25-1	TRBJ2-5	TGTGCCAGCAGTGAATATAGGGGGCCCCAAGAGACCCAGTACTTC	CASSEYRGPQETQYF
.	.	TRBV27	TRBJ2-3	TGTGCCAGCAGTTTGGGCCTCAGCACAGATACGCAGTATTTT	CASSLGLSTDTQYF
.	once	TRBV7-2	TRBJ2-3	TGTGCCAGCAGCATCCCAGGGGTGAGGTCCACAGATACGCAGTATTTT	CASSIPGVRSTDTQYF
.	.	TRBV30	TRBJ1-1	TGTGCCTGGAGTGTACTTCCCACGGCAGGTGAAGCTTTCTTT	CAWSVLPTAGEAFF
.	.	TRBV6-1	TRBJ1-5	TGTGCCAGCAGTGCCCGGACAGATAGCAATCAGCCCCAGCATTTT	CASSARTDSNQPQHF
.	.	TRBV9	TRBJ2-1	TGTGCCAGCAGCGTAGTGTCTCAGGGCTTGGATGAGCAGTTCTTC	CASSVVSQGLDEQFF
TRBD2	.	TRBV5-1	TRBJ2-2	TGCGCCAGCAGCTTGGGACTAGCGGGGGGGCCTGACACCGGGGAGCTGTTTTTT	CASSLGLAGGPDTGELFF
.	few	TRBV18	TRBJ2-2	TGTGCCAGCTCAAACAGGGACACCGGGGAGCTGTTTTTT	CASSNRDTGELFF
.	.	TRBV5-6	TRBJ2-1	TGTGCCAGCGTCCTGGGGCGTTCCTACAATGAGCAGCTCTTC	CASVLGRSYNEQLF
.	.	TRBV4-2	TRBJ2-7	TGTGCCAGCAGCCCCCGTTTCTCGGAGGGGAGCGAGCAGTACTTC	CASSPRFSEGSEQYF
.	.	TRBV27	TRBJ1-4	TGTGCCAGCAGTTTGTCCCCGGCAGGGCTAAATGAAAAACTGTTTTTT	CASSLSPAGLNEKLFF
.	.	TRBV27	TRBJ2-7	TGTGCCAGCAGTTTAGGGCAGGGGGGCTACGAGCAGTACTTC	CASSLGQGGYEQYF
.	.	TRBV5-1	TRBJ2-2	TGCGCCAGCAGCAGTACTTCCGGGGAGCTGTTTTTT	CASSSTSGELFF
.	.	TRBV29-1	TRBJ1-4	TGCAGCGTTGCTTTGGGGAGCTCAACTAATGAAAAACTGTTTTTT	CSVALGSSTNEKLFF
TRBD1	.	TRBV7-2	TRBJ1-6	TGTGCCAGCAGCAAAGGACAGGGGGGGCCCAGGGGCTCACCCCTCCACTTT	CASSKGQGGPRGSPLHF
TRBD1	.	TRBV27	TRBJ1-1	TGTGCCAGCAGATACGGGGACAGGCCGAACACTGAAGCTTTCTTT	CASRYGDRPNTEAFF
TRBD1	.	TRBV7-2	TRBJ2-1	TGTGCCAGCAGCTTACCCGGGACAGGGGGTCTGTTCCATGAGCAGTTCTTC	CASSLPGTGGLFHEQFF